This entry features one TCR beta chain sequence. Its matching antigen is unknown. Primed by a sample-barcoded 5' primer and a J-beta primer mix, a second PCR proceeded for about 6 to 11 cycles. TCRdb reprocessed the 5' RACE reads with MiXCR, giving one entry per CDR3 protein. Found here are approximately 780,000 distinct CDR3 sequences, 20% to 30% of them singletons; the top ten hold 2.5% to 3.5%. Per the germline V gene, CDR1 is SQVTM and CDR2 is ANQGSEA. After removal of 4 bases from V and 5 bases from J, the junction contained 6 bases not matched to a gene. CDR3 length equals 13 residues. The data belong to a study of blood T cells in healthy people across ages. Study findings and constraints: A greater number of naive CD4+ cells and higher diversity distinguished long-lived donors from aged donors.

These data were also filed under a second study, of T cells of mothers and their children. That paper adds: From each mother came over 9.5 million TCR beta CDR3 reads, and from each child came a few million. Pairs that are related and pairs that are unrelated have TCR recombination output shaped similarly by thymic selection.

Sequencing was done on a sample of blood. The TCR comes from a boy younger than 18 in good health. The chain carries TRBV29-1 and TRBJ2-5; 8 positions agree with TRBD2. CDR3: CSVVRGGLETQYF. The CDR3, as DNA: TGCAGCGTTGTACGGGGGGGCCTGGAGACCCAGTACTTC.